Described below is a single T cell receptor beta chain sequence and its context. The antigen remains undetermined. The PCR used 60 Vbeta and 13 Jbeta primers. The data were produced by immunoSEQ multiplex PCR, yet TCRdb's version contains in-frame clones alone and is incomplete. The data show about 120,000 clones, around 65% seen once. The record originates from a study of cytomegalovirus exposure and HLA in healthy donors. Study outcomes and limitations: Prediction of most subjects' HLA-A and HLA-B alleles by TCR beta sequences was reportedly accurate. A list of around 150 TCR beta chains associated with cytomegalovirus was given.

From germline, CDR1 is MDHEN and CDR2 SYDVKM. V dropped 6 bases and J dropped 5; count of bases not matched to a gene: 9. The CDR3 has 15 amino acids. The chain links TRBV28 to TRBJ1-5; 8 bases map to TRBD1. This clonotype was obtained from a man between 18 and 35 years old in good health and CMV-seronegative. What was sequenced was PBMCs. The CDR3 DNA follows: TGTGCCAGCAGCCGAACAACAGGGGGGTATCAGCCCCAGCATTTT. This sequence encodes CASSRTTGGYQPQHF.